Below, one T cell receptor beta chain is given with its context. Original processing notes: Cell counts per sample came from amplifying reference gene primers. Method: immunoSEQ multiplex PCR; TCRdb's copy keeps in-frame clones and lacks some. V, J and clone size were drawn from that table, and D and trimming were deduced from the DNA. The table shows about 150,000 clones, with roughly nine tenths occurring only once. This record belongs to a study of blood T cell repertoires in COVID-19. Study at large: Nucleic acid was either cDNA or gDNA, and it came from T cells, B-cell-depleted T cells, or PBMCs.

The V gene's germline CDR1 is SGHNT and CDR2 YYREEE (reference sequence). The CDR3 consists of 16 residues. V lost 0 bases, J lost 3 bases, and 9 bases stayed unmatched. The clonotype comes from a man aged 50-59 years with acute or convalescent COVID-19. The source material was peripheral blood. The gene calls are TRBV5-4 and TRBJ2-7, with 7 bases matching TRBD2. The chain's CDR3 is CASSLGGSSGVYEQYF. The CDR3 DNA sequence: TGTGCCAGCAGCTTGGGGGGGTCTAGCGGTGTCTACGAGCAGTACTTC.